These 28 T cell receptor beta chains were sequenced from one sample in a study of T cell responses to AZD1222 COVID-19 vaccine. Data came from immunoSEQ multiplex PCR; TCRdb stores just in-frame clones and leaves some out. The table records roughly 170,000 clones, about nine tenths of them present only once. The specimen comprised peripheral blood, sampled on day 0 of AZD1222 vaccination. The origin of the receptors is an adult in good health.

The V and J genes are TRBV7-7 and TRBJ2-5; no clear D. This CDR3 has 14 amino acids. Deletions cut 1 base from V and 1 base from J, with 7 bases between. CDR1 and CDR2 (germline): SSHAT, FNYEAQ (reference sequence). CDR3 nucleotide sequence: TGTGCCAGCAGCTTAGGTCAAGCCCAAGAGACCCAGTACTTC. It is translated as CASSLGQAQETQYF. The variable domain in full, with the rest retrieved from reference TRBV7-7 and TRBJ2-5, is GAGVSQSPRYKVTKRGQDVTLRCDPISSHATLYWYQQALGQGPEFLTYFNYEAQPDKSGLPSDRFSAERPEGSISTLTIQRTEQRDSAMYRCASSLGQAQETQYFGPGTRLLVL.

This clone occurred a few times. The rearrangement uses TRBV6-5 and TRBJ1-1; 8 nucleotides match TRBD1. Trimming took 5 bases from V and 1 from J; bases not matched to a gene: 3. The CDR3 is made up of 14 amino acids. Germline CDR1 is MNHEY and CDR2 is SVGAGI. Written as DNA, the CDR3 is TGTGCCAGCAGTACAGACAGGGGGAACACTGAAGCTTTCTTT. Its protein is CASSTDRGNTEAFF.

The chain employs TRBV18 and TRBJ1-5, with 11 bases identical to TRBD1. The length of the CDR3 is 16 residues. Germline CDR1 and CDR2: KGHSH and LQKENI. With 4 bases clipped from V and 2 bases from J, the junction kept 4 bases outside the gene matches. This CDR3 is CASSLSGQGGNQPQHF. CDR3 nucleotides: TGTGCCAGCTCACTATCGGGACAGGGGGGCAATCAGCCCCAGCATTTT.

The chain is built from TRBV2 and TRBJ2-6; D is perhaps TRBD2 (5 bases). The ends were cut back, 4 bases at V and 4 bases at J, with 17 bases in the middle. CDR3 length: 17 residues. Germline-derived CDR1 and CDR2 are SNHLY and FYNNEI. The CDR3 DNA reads TGTGCCAGCAGTGCGTACACGGGTTGGGAGGGGGCCAACGTCCTGACTTTC. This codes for CASSAYTGWEGANVLTF.

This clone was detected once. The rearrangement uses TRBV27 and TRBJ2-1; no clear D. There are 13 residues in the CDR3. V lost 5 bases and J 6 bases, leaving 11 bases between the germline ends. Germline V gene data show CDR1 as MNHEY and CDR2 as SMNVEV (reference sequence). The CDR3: CASSRFFFNEQFF. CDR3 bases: TGTGCCAGCAGTAGGTTTTTTTTCAATGAGCAGTTCTTC.

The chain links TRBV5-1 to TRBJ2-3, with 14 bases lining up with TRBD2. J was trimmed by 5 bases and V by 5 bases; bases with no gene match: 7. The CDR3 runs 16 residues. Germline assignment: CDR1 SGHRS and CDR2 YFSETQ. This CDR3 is CASRSGLAGEGDTQYF. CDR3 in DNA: TGCGCCAGCAGATCGGGACTAGCGGGAGAGGGAGATACGCAGTATTTT.

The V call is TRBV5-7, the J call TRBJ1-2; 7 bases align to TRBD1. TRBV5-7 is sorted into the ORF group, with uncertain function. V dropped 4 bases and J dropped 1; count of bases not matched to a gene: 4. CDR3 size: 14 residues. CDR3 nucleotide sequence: TGTGCCAGCAGCCGACAGGGATTTAACTATGGCTACACCTTC. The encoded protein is CASSRQGFNYGYTF.

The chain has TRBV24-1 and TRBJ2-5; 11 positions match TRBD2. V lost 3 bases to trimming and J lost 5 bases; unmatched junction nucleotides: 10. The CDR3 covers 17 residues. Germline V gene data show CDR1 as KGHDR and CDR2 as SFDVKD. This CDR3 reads CATSDANLAGGGETQYF. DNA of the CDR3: TGTGCCACCAGTGATGCGAACCTAGCGGGAGGTGGGGAGACCCAGTACTTC.

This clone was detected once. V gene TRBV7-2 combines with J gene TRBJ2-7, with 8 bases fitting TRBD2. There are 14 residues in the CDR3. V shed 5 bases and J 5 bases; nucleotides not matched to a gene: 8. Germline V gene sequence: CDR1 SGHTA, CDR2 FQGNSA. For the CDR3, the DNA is TGTGCCAGCAGCAACAAGCGGGGGATCGACGAGCAGTACTTC. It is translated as CASSNKRGIDEQYF.

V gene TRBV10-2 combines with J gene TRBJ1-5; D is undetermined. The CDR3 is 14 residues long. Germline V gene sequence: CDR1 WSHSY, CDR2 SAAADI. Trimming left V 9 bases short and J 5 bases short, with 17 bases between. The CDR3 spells CASRKPSVDQPQHF. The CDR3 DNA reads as TGCGCCAGTCGTAAGCCTTCGGTTGATCAGCCCCAGCATTTT.

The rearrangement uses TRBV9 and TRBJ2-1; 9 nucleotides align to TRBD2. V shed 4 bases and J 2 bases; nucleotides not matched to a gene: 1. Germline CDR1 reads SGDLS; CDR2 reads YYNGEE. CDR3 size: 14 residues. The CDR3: CASSLAGTYNEQFF. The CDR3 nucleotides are TGTGCCAGCAGCCTAGCGGGAACCTACAATGAGCAGTTCTTC.

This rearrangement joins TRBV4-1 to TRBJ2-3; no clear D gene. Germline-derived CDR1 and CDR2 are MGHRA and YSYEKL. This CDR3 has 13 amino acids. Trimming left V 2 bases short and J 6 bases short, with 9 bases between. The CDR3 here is CASSQSSQDTQYF. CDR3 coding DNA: TGCGCCAGCAGCCAAAGTAGCCAGGATACGCAGTATTTT.

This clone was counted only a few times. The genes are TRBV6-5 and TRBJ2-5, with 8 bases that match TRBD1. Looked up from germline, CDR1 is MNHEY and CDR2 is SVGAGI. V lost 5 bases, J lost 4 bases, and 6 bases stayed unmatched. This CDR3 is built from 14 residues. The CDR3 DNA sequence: TGTGCCAGCAGTCTCGACAGGGGCGGAGAGACCCAGTACTTC. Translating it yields CASSLDRGGETQYF.

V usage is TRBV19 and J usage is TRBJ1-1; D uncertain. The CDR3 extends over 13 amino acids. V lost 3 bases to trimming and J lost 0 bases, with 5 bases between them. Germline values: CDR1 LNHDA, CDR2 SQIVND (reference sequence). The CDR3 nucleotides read TGTGCCAGTAGTATTGGGGTGAACACTGAAGCTTTCTTT. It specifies CASSIGVNTEAFF.

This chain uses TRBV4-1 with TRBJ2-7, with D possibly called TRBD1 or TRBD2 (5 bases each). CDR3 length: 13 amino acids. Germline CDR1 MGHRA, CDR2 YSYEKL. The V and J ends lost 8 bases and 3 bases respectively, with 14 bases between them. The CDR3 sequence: CASSRGENYEQYF. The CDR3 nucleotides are TGCGCCAGCTCGAGGGGAGAAAACTACGAGCAGTACTTC.

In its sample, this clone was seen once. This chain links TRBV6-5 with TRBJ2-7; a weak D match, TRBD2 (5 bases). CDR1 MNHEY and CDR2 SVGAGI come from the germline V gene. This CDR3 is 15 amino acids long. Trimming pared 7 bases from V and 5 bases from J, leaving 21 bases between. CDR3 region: CASITLATQRDEQYF. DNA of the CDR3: TGTGCCAGCATCACATTAGCGACCCAGAGGGACGAGCAGTACTTC.

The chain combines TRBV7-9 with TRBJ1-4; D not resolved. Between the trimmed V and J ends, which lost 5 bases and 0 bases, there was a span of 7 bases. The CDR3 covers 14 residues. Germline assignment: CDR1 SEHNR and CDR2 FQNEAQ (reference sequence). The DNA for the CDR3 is TGTGCCAGCAGCCCAGGCTCAACTAATGAAAAACTGTTTTTT. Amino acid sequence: CASSPGSTNEKLFF.

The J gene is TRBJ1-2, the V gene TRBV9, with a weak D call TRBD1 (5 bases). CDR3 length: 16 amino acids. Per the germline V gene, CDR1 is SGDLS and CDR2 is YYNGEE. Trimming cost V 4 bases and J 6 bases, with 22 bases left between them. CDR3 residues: CASSPPRTRGPHGYTF. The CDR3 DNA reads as TGTGCCAGCAGCCCCCCCCGGACGAGGGGCCCCCATGGCTACACCTTC.

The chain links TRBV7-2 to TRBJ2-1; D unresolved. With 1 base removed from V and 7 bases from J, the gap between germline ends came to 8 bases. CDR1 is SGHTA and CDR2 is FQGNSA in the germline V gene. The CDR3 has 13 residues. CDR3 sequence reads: CASSLVPQNEQFF. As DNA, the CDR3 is TGTGCCAGCAGCTTAGTTCCGCAGAATGAGCAGTTCTTC.

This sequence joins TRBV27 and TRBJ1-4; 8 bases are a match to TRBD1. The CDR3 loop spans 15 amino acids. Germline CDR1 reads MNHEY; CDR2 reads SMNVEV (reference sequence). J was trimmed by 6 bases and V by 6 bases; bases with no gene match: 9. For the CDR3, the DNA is TGTGCCAGCAGGCCCCACAGGGGGTCGGATGAAAAACTGTTTTTT. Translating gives CASRPHRGSDEKLFF.

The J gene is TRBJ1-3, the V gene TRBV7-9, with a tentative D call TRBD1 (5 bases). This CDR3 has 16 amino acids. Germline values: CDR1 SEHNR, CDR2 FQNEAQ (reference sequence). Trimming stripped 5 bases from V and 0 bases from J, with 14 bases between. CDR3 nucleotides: TGTGCCAGCAGCACGACTGGGACGCTCTCTGGAAACACCATATATTTT. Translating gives CASSTTGTLSGNTIYF. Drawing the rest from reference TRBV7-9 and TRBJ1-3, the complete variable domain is DTGVSQNPRHKITKRGQNVTFRCDPISEHNRLYWYRQTLGQGPEFLTYFQNEAQLEKSRLLSDRFSAERPKGSFSTLEIQRTEQGDSAMYLCASSTTGTLSGNTIYFGEGSWLTVV.

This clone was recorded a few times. The CDR3 sequence: CASSLEYSYEQYF. The CDR3 bases are TGTGCCAGCAGCTTAGAGTACTCCTACGAGCAGTACTTC. This chain uses TRBV7-2 with TRBJ2-7; unclear D gene. Germline assignment: CDR1 SGHTA and CDR2 FQGNSA. Trimming shortened V by 1 base and J by 0 bases, and 4 bases separated the two germline ends. This CDR3 region has 13 residues. Combining the CDR3 with reference TRBV7-2 and TRBJ2-7 gives the whole variable domain GAGVSQSPSNKVTEKGKDVELRCDPISGHTALYWYRQSLGQGLEFLIYFQGNSAPDKSGLPSDRFSAERTGGSVSTLTIQRTQQEDSAVYLCASSLEYSYEQYFGPGTRLTVT.

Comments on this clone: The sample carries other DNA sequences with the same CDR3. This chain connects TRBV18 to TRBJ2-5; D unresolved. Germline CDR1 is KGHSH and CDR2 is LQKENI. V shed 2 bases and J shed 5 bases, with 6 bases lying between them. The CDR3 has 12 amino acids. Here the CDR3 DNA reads TGTGCCAGCTCACCAGGGTCGGAGACCCAGTACTTC. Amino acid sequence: CASSPGSETQYF. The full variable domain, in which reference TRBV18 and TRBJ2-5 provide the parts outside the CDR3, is NAGVMQNPRHLVRRRGQEARLRCSPMKGHSHVYWYRQLPEEGLKFMVYLQKENIIDESGMPKERFSAEFPKEGPSILRIQQVVRGDSAAYFCASSPGSETQYFGPGTRLLVL.

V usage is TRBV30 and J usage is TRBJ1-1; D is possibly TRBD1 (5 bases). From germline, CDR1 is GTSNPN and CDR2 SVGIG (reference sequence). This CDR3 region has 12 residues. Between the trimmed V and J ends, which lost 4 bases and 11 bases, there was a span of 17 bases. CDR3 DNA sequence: TGTGCCTGGACCCCCAGTTGGGCAGGGGCTTTCTTT. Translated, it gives CAWTPSWAGAFF.

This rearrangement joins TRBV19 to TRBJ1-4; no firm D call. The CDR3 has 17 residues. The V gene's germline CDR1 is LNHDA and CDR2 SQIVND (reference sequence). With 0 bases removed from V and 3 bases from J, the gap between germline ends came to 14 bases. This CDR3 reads CASSIDRADLANEKLFF. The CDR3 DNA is TGTGCCAGTAGTATAGATCGGGCGGATCTGGCTAATGAAAAACTGTTTTTT.

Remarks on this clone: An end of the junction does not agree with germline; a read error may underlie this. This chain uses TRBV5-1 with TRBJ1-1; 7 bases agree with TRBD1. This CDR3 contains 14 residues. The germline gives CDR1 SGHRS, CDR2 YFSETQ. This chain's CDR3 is CARSRQGGNTEAFF. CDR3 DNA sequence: TGCGCCCGCAGCCGGCAGGGGGGGAACACTGAAGCTTTCTTT.

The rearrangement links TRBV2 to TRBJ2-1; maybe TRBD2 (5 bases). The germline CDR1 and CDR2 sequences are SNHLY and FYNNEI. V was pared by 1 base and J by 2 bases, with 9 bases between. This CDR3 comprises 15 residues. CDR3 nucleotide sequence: TGTGCCAGCAGTGAAGAGCGGACCGCCTACAATGAGCAGTTCTTC. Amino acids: CASSEERTAYNEQFF.

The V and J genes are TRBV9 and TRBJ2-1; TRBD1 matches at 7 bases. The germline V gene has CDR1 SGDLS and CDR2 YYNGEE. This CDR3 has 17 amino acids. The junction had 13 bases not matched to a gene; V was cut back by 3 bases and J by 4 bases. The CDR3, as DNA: TGTGCCAGCAGCGGCGGAGGAAAAGGGGGCGCTTACAATGAGCAGTTCTTC. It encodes CASSGGGKGGAYNEQFF.